A selection of T cell receptor beta chains follows, all from one sample in a study of cytomegalovirus exposure and HLA in healthy donors. The method was immunoSEQ multiplex PCR; TCRdb's version includes in-frame clones alone and lacks a portion of them. This table holds under 150,000 clones, about 74% found once. The material sequenced was PBMCs. These receptors all stem from a man between 25 and 39 years old in good health and CMV-seronegative. Both conserved end residues are part of each CDR3. Each record gives: clone size, CDR3 length, V gene, D gene, J gene, CDR3 DNA, CDR3 protein. A D gene is named only where the DNA matches it firmly. Some rows mark clone size as missing; the rest say once, few, many or name a class of expanded clone.

-	13	TRBV27	-	TRBJ1-2	TGTGCCAGTCACGGGGGAGGGAATGAGGGCTACACCTTC	CASHGGGNEGYTF
few	14	TRBV5-8	TRBD1	TRBJ1-1	TGTGCCACCAGGAGGGACAGGGGTATCACTGAAGCTTTCTTT	CATRRDRGITEAFF
-	18	TRBV4-2	TRBD2	TRBJ2-7	TGTGCCAGCAGCCAAGAAGCCGGCGGGGCCAGCGGGAGACACGAGCAGTACTTC	CASSQEAGGASGRHEQYF
-	13	TRBV9	-	TRBJ1-5	TGTGCCAGCAGCCAGCTACTAGGTCAGCCCCAGCATTTT	CASSQLLGQPQHF
-	14	TRBV4-2	TRBD2	TRBJ2-7	TGTGCCAGCAGTCACGGGGGGGCGGGAGGGGAGCAGTACTTC	CASSHGGAGGEQYF
-	15	TRBV6-5	-	TRBJ1-3	TGTGCCAGCAGTTACTCATCAAATGCGGGAAGCACCATATATTTT	CASSYSSNAGSTIYF
-	17	TRBV27	TRBD1	TRBJ2-6	TGTGCCAGCAGTTTCGACAGGGGGAGCTCTGGGGCCAACGTCCTGACTTTC	CASSFDRGSSGANVLTF
-	13	TRBV2	-	TRBJ1-1	TGTGCCAGCATGAGACCCACAGGGCCTGAAGCTTTCTTT	CASMRPTGPEAFF
few	14	TRBV2	TRBD2	TRBJ2-7	TGTGCCAGCAGACTAGCGGGAGAGGGGTACGAGCAGTACTTC	CASRLAGEGYEQYF
few	15	TRBV19	TRBD2	TRBJ2-3	TGTGCCAGTGCTCGGGGTAGCGGGGGAACAGATACGCAGTATTTT	CASARGSGGTDTQYF
-	14	TRBV6-1	TRBD1	TRBJ1-5	TGTGCCAGCAGTTTGGGACAGGGGAATCAGCCCCAGCATTTT	CASSLGQGNQPQHF
-	13	TRBV7-2	-	TRBJ1-1	TGTGCCAGCAGCTTAGGGAACAGGAGAGAAGCTTTCTTT	CASSLGNRREAFF
-	15	TRBV6-1	-	TRBJ1-5	TGTGCCAGCAGTGATTACAGGGCAATCAATCAGCCCCAGCATTTT	CASSDYRAINQPQHF
-	15	TRBV5-1	-	TRBJ2-1	TGCGCCAGCAGCTTGTATTCAGGACGGGGCAATGAGCAGTTCTTC	CASSLYSGRGNEQFF
-	15	TRBV14	-	TRBJ2-1	TGTGCCAGCAGCCAAGATAATAGCGGTTACAATGAGCAGTTCTTC	CASSQDNSGYNEQFF
-	17	TRBV4-3	-	TRBJ1-1	TGCGCCAGCAGCCAAGGGAGGGAACCCGGGGTGAACACTGAAGCTTTCTTT	CASSQGREPGVNTEAFF
-	13	TRBV18	TRBD2	TRBJ2-7	TGTGCCAGCTCATCAATGGGGGGGTACGAGCAGTACTTC	CASSSMGGYEQYF
-	13	TRBV28	-	TRBJ2-3	TGTGCCAGCAGGCCCGGGGGCACAGATACGCAGTATTTT	CASRPGGTDTQYF
-	14	TRBV6-6	-	TRBJ1-5	TGTGCCAGCAGTTACGGGGGGGAGGGACAGCCCCAGCATTTT	CASSYGGEGQPQHF
-	16	TRBV18	TRBD1	TRBJ1-4	TGTGCCAGCTCACCACCGCAGACAGGGTGGAATGAAAAACTGTTTTTT	CASSPPQTGWNEKLFF
-	16	TRBV7-3	TRBD1	TRBJ2-3	TGTGCCAGCAGCAACCGCGGGACAGGGAGGACAGATACGCAGTATTTT	CASSNRGTGRTDTQYF
once	12	TRBV9	-	TRBJ1-2	TGTGCCAGCAGCGGAGACTTGAGGGGCTACACCTTC	CASSGDLRGYTF
-	12	TRBV15	-	TRBJ1-5	TGTGCCACCAGTCCTCTTTCGAGGCCCCAGCATTTT	CATSPLSRPQHF
-	15	TRBV5-1	-	TRBJ1-5	TGCGCCAGCAGCTTGGTTGGGGGGGCAAATCAGCCCCAGCATTTT	CASSLVGGANQPQHF
once	16	TRBV7-2	-	TRBJ1-3	TGTGCCAGCAGCTATGCCGGGACAAGTCCTGGAAACACCATATATTTT	CASSYAGTSPGNTIYF
-	15	TRBV15	-	TRBJ2-7	TGTGCCACCAGCAGAGGTGTGCGGAGCTCCTACGAGCAGTACTTC	CATSRGVRSSYEQYF
medium-sized	15	TRBV6-4	-	TRBJ2-2	TGTGCCAGCAGTGGGACAGATTCGAACACCGGGGAGCTGTTTTTT	CASSGTDSNTGELFF
-	17	TRBV4-2	TRBD2	TRBJ2-3	TGTGCCAGCAGCTCTCAGACTAGCGGGGGGGGCACAGATACGCAGTATTTT	CASSSQTSGGGTDTQYF
few	14	TRBV7-9	-	TRBJ1-1	TGTGCCAGCAGCTTAAGTGACAGACGTACTGAAGCTTTCTTT	CASSLSDRRTEAFF
-	14	TRBV30	-	TRBJ1-1	TGTGCCTGGCTATGGGGCAGCATGAACACTGAAGCTTTCTTT	CAWLWGSMNTEAFF
-	15	TRBV11-2	TRBD1	TRBJ2-7	TGTGCCAGCACCATTGCCGGGACAGAACCCTACGAGCAGTACTTC	CASTIAGTEPYEQYF
-	15	TRBV6-1	TRBD2	TRBJ2-1	TGTGCCAGCAGTGAGGGAGCGGGGGCCTACAATGAGCAGTTCTTC	CASSEGAGAYNEQFF
-	15	TRBV5-1	-	TRBJ2-7	TGCGCCAGCAGCTCCGCGGAGGGAGTTTATGACGAGCAGTACTTC	CASSSAEGVYDEQYF
-	13	TRBV7-2	-	TRBJ1-1	TGTGCCAGCAGCTTAGAGCGGAACACTGAAGCTTTCTTT	CASSLERNTEAFF
-	13	TRBV11-2	-	TRBJ1-1	TGTGCCAGCAGCGGAGGTCTGTACACTGAAGCTTTCTTT	CASSGGLYTEAFF
-	17	TRBV28	-	TRBJ1-4	TGTGCCAGCAGTTCGCCCTCGGGACAAGACTATAATGAAAAACTGTTTTTT	CASSSPSGQDYNEKLFF
-	13	TRBV13	-	TRBJ2-7	TGTGCCAGCAGCTTAGAGGGGGCCTACGAGCAGTACTTC	CASSLEGAYEQYF
-	18	TRBV7-9	TRBD1	TRBJ1-5	TGTGCCAGCAGCTCTCGGGACAGCGGACTGGGGCGCAATCAGCCCCAGCATTTT	CASSSRDSGLGRNQPQHF
-	17	TRBV4-3	TRBD2	TRBJ2-3	TGCGCCAGTGCGAGGGCTAGCGGGGCCCTTAGCACAGATACGCAGTATTTT	CASARASGALSTDTQYF
-	16	TRBV7-9	TRBD1	TRBJ1-2	TGTGCCAGCAGCTCTAGTACCGGGACAGAGAACTATGGCTACACCTTC	CASSSSTGTENYGYTF
-	17	TRBV7-8	TRBD2	TRBJ2-2	TGTGCCAGCAGCCAACCCCGGGGGGGGGCGGACACCGGGGAGCTGTTTTTT	CASSQPRGGADTGELFF
-	14	TRBV6-5	-	TRBJ1-1	TGTGCCAGCAGTTACTCGGGTCGAGGGACTGAAGCTTTCTTT	CASSYSGRGTEAFF
once	14	TRBV6-5	-	TRBJ2-7	TGTGCCAGCAGCCAAAGCCCCGGTTCCTACGAGCAGTACTTC	CASSQSPGSYEQYF
-	11	TRBV6-6	-	TRBJ1-1	TGTGCCAGCAGTTATTTAGGGGGAGCTTTCTTT	CASSYLGGAFF
-	14	TRBV2	TRBD1	TRBJ1-2	TGTGCCAGCAGTGGAGGACAGGGGGCGAATGGCTACACCTTC	CASSGGQGANGYTF
once	13	TRBV9	-	TRBJ1-5	TGTGCCAGCAGCCCCGGAGCCAATCAGCCCCAGCATTTT	CASSPGANQPQHF
-	15	TRBV28	TRBD1	TRBJ1-1	TGTGCCAGCAGGAACTCAGGGGGCATAGGGACTGAAGCTTTCTTT	CASRNSGGIGTEAFF
few	17	TRBV5-4	TRBD1	TRBJ2-3	TGTGCCAGCAGCCCGGGTTGGTCCCGACAGGGAACAGATACGCAGTATTTT	CASSPGWSRQGTDTQYF
-	15	TRBV7-9	TRBD2	TRBJ2-5	TGTGCCAGCAGCCCCGATCCTAGCGGGAGAGAGACCCAGTACTTC	CASSPDPSGRETQYF
-	14	TRBV5-1	TRBD1	TRBJ2-5	TGCGCCAGCAGCTGGGGACAGTTCCAAGAGACCCAGTACTTC	CASSWGQFQETQYF
-	15	TRBV5-1	TRBD1	TRBJ1-5	TGCGCCAGCAGCTTGGGGGGACAGAGTTATCAGCCCCAGCATTTT	CASSLGGQSYQPQHF